The 17 T cell receptor beta chains below all came from one sample that was sequenced in a study of CD8+CD57+ T cells in acquired aplastic anemia. Patients chosen for sequencing had shown CD8+CD57+ cell expansion by flow cytometry. Template material for TCR beta VDJ and CDR3 profiling consisted of genomic DNA. A single record per CDR3 protein comes from TCRdb applying MiXCR to the reads. Altogether a few hundred thousand distinct CDR3 sequences are present, roughly 53% being singletons, with the ten largest covering about 20%. The sequenced sample consisted of sorted CD4+, CD8+, or CD8+CD57+ T cells (not recorded which) from PBMCs. All receptors come from a human donor with aplastic anemia.

This clonotype was counted many times. The junction departs from the called germline gene at one end, perhaps through a read error. This chain joins TRBV7-7 and TRBJ1-3, with 8 nucleotides matching TRBD1. CDR3 length: 15 amino acids. Germline CDR1 is SSHAT and CDR2 is FNYEAQ (reference sequence). The CDR3 DNA follows: TGTGCTAGCAGCCCGGACAGGGACTCTGGAAACACCATATATTTT. Its translation: CASSPDRDSGNTIYF.

The gene calls are TRBV7-8 and TRBJ1-5, with TRBD1 as a possible D gene (6 bases). From germline, CDR1 is SGHVS and CDR2 FQNEAQ. Trimming removed 7 bases at V and 6 bases at J, with 16 bases between. The CDR3 extends over 14 amino acids. The CDR3 spells CASTVQGRPQPQHF. CDR3 nucleotide sequence: TGTGCCAGCACCGTACAGGGTCGGCCTCAGCCCCAGCATTTT.

This CDR3 is CAISSGTGESYGYTF. CDR3 bases: TGTGCCATCAGTTCCGGGACAGGGGAGAGCTATGGCTACACCTTC. The genes are TRBV10-3 and TRBJ1-2, with 10 bases fitting TRBD1. Germline CDR1 is ENHRY and CDR2 is SYGVKD. The CDR3 loop spans 15 amino acids. The V segment lost 5 bases and the J segment 4 bases; nucleotides outside the gene matches: 7.

This clonotype was picked up many times. This sequence joins TRBV7-7 and TRBJ2-3; D is perhaps TRBD2 (7 bases). This CDR3 has 14 amino acids. V shed 5 bases and J shed 2 bases, with 11 bases lying between them. Germline loops: CDR1 SSHAT, CDR2 FNYEAQ (reference sequence). In nucleotides, the CDR3 is TGTGCCAGCAGCCCTGGGGGGGCCACAGATACGCAGTATTTT. It yields the protein CASSPGGATDTQYF.

The rearrangement uses TRBV5-6 and TRBJ2-5; weak D call: TRBD2 (5 bases). There are 16 residues in the CDR3. Germline V CDR1 and CDR2: SGHDT, YYEEEE. Trimming removed 0 bases at V and 5 bases at J, with 17 bases between. The CDR3 region is CASSLGGLNTGETQYF. CDR3 in DNA: TGTGCCAGCAGCTTGGGTGGACTGAACACCGGGGAGACCCAGTACTTC.

This clonotype appeared a single time. The chain couples TRBV12-3 or TRBV12-4 to TRBJ1-1, with TRBD1 identical over 7 bases. With 2 bases clipped from V and 9 bases from J, the junction kept 9 bases outside the gene matches. The length of the CDR3 is 14 residues. In DNA form, the CDR3 reads TGTGCCAGCAGTTTAAGCAGGGGGAGATTAAAAGCTTTCTTT. It is translated as CASSLSRGRLKAFF.

Ten or more counts support this clonotype. This chain links TRBV18 with TRBJ2-7; D is unresolved. V dropped 5 bases and J dropped 6 bases, with 8 bases sitting between them. The CDR3 totals 11 residues. CDR1 is KGHSH and CDR2 is LQKENI in the germline V gene. The CDR3 DNA reads TGTGCCAGCTCAGGAAGGCTCGAGCAGTACTTC. It yields the protein CASSGRLEQYF.

This clonotype showed up many times. The rearrangement links TRBV20-1 to TRBJ1-5, with D possibly being TRBD1 (6 bases). The V gene lost 5 bases and the J gene lost 1 base, with 15 bases spanning the gap. The germline CDR1 and CDR2 sequences are DFQATT and SNEGSKA (reference sequence). The length of the CDR3 is 15 residues. CDR3 loop: CSARQDTGSNQPQHF. In DNA, the CDR3 is TGCAGTGCTCGGCAGGACACAGGGAGCAATCAGCCCCAGCATTTT.

As concerns this clonotype: A much larger clone lies one base from this, so it may be a read error. The chain has TRBV7-9 and TRBJ2-5; 9 bases match TRBD2. The length of the CDR3 is 14 residues. Germline CDR1 and CDR2: SEHNR and FQNEAQ (reference sequence). In nucleotides, the CDR3 is TGCGCCAGCAGCCCTAGCGGGAACCAAGAGACCCAGTACTTC. It is translated as CASSPSGNQETQYF.

With respect to this clonotype: This may be a read error: a much more frequent sequence differs by one nucleotide. The chain employs TRBV6-1 and TRBJ2-7, with TRBD2 matching over 13 bases. Looked up from germline, CDR1 is MNHNS and CDR2 is SASEGT. The CDR3 is 13 amino acids. V dropped 7 bases and J dropped 7; count of bases not matched to a gene: 4. The CDR3 sequence: CASILAGGREQYF. The CDR3 nucleotides read TGTGCCAGCATACTAGCGGGGGGGCGAGAGCAGTACTTC.

The table lists this clonotype with a count of one. The chain links TRBV7-9 to TRBJ2-7, with TRBD2 as a possible D gene (6 bases). V lost 4 bases, J lost 3 bases, and 10 bases lay in between. This CDR3 is 13 amino acids long. Germline values: CDR1 SEHNR, CDR2 FQNEAQ (reference sequence). This CDR3 is CASSSTRLYEQYF. The DNA for the CDR3 is TGTGCCAGCAGCTCGACTAGGCTCTACGAGCAGTACTTC.

This clonotype appeared many times. The chain is built from TRBV3-1 and TRBJ1-2, with 8 bases lining up with TRBD1. CDR3 length: 13 amino acids. Looked up from germline, CDR1 is LGHDT and CDR2 is YNNKEL (reference sequence). With 5 bases clipped from V and 7 bases from J, the junction kept 6 bases outside the gene matches. The CDR3 loop is CASSGRGRGGYTF. The CDR3, as DNA: TGTGCCAGCAGCGGCAGGGGGCGTGGTGGCTACACCTTC.

This clonotype came up many times. V and J are TRBV20-1 and TRBJ2-1, with TRBD2 matching over 10 bases. Germline-derived CDR1 and CDR2 are DFQATT and SNEGSKA (reference sequence). J lost 0 bases, V lost 2 bases, and 4 bases had no gene match. This CDR3 spans 16 amino acids. CDR3 DNA: TGCAGTGCTAGACGCCTAGCGGGGGCCTCCTACAATGAGCAGTTCTTC. It codes for CSARRLAGASYNEQFF.

At least ten counts were recorded for this clonotype. The rearrangement joins TRBV6-1 to TRBJ1-2; possibly TRBD1 for D (5 bases). CDR1 is MNHNS and CDR2 is SASEGT in the germline V gene. This CDR3 has 15 residues. The ends were cut back, 0 bases at V and 4 bases at J, with 12 bases in the middle. DNA of the CDR3: TGTGCCAGCAGTGAAGCAGGGACGGAAAGCTATGGCTACACCTTC. Its protein product is CASSEAGTESYGYTF.

To note about this clonotype: This may stem from a read error, because a much larger clone lies one nucleotide away. The chain joins TRBV5-4 to TRBJ1-2; TRBD1 might be the D (5 bases). CDR3 length: 14 amino acids. With 4 bases removed from V and 4 bases from J, the gap between germline ends came to 14 bases. Germline values: CDR1 SGHNT, CDR2 YYREEE (reference sequence). CDR3 protein: CASSRTDRSYGYTF. The CDR3 DNA sequence: TGTGCCAGCAGCCGAACTGACAGATCCTATGGCTACACCTTC.

This chain joins TRBV7-9 and TRBJ2-3; D is unresolved. Deletions cut 1 base from V and 4 bases from J, with 9 bases between. Germline V CDR1 and CDR2: SEHNR, FQNEAQ (reference sequence). This CDR3 has 14 amino acids. CDR3 in amino acids: CASSLVLSADTQYF. In nucleotides, the CDR3 is TGTGCCAGCAGCTTAGTTTTGAGTGCAGATACGCAGTATTTT. The variable domain in full, with the rest retrieved from reference TRBV7-9 and TRBJ2-3, is DTGVSQNPRHKITKRGQNVTFRCDPISEHNRLYWYRQTLGQGPEFLTYFQNEAQLEKSRLLSDRFSAERPKGSFSTLEIQRTEQGDSAMYLCASSLVLSADTQYFGPGTRLTVL.

Many counts were recorded for this clonotype. The chain combines TRBV5-5 with TRBJ1-2, with a possible D match to TRBD1 (6 bases). The CDR3 is 14 amino acids. CDR1 is SGHKS and CDR2 is YYEKEE in the germline V gene (reference sequence). The V and J ends lost 3 bases and 4 bases respectively, with 13 bases between them. The CDR3 region is CASSSTGALYGYTF. The CDR3 bases are TGTGCCAGCAGCTCCACGGGGGCGCTCTATGGCTACACCTTC. The variable domain in full, with the rest retrieved from reference TRBV5-5 and TRBJ1-2, is DAGVTQSPTHLIKTRGQQVTLRCSPISGHKSVSWYQQVLGQGPQFIFQYYEKEERGRGNFPDRFSARQFPNYSSELNVNALLLGDSALYLCASSSTGALYGYTFGSGTRLTVV.